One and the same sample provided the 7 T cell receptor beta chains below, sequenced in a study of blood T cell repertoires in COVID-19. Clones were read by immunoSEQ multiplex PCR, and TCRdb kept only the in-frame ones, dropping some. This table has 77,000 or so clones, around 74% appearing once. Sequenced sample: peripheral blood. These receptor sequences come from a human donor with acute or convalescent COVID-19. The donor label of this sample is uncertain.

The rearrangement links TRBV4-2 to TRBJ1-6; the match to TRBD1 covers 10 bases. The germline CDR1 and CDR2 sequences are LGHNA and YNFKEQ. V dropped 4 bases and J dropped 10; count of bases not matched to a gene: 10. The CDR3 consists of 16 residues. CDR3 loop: CASSPADRGQGSPLHF. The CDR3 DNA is TGTGCCAGCAGCCCCGCCGACAGGGGGCAGGGCTCACCCCTCCACTTT.

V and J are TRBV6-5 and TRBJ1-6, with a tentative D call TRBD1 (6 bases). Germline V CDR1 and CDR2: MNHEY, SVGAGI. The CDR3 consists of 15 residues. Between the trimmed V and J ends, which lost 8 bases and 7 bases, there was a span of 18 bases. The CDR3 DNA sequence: TGTGCCAGCGGGTTCAGGGGTCTTGAGAATTCACCCCTCCACTTT. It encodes CASGFRGLENSPLHF.

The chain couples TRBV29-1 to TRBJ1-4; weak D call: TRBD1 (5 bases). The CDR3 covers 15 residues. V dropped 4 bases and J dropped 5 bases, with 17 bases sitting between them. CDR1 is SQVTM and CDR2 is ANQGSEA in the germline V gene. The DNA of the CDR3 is TGCAGCGTTGTGGTATACAGGTCCATAAATGAAAAACTGTTTTTT. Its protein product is CSVVVYRSINEKLFF. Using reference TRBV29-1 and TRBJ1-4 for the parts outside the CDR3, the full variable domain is SAVISQKPSRDICQRGTSLTIQCQVDSQVTMMFWYRQQPGQSLTLIATANQGSEATYESGFVIDKFPISRPNLTFSTLTVSNMSPEDSSIYLCSVVVYRSINEKLFFGSGTQLSVL.

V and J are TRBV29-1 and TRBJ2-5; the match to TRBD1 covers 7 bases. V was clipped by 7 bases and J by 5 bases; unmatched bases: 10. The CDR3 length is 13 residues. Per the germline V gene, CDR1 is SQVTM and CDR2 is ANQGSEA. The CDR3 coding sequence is TGCAGCGCCGGTCAGGGGGTTGCGGAGACCCAGTACTTC. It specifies CSAGQGVAETQYF.

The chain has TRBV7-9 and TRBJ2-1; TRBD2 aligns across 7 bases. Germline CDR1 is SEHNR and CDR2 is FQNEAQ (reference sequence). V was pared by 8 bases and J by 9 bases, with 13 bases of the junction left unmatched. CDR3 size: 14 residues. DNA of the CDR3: TGTGCCAGCGGTTTTAGCGGGCCACGGAGTGAGCAGTTCTTC. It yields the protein CASGFSGPRSEQFF. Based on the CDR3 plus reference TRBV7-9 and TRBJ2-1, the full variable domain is DTGVSQNPRHKITKRGQNVTFRCDPISEHNRLYWYRQTLGQGPEFLTYFQNEAQLEKSRLLSDRFSAERPKGSFSTLEIQRTEQGDSAMYLCASGFSGPRSEQFFGPGTRLTVL.

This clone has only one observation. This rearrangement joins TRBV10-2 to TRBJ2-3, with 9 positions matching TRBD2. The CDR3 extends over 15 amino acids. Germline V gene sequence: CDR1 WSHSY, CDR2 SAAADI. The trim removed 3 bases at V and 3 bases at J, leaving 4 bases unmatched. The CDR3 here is CASSDYLAGTDTQYF. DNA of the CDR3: TGCGCCAGCAGTGATTATCTAGCGGGGACAGATACGCAGTATTTT.

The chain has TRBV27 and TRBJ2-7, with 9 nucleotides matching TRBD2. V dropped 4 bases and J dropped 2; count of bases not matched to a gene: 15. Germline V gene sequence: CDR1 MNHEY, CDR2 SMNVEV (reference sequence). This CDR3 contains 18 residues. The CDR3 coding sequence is TGTGCCAGCAGTTCCCCCGGGGGTAGCGGGAGACATCCCTACGAGCAGTACTTC. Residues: CASSSPGGSGRHPYEQYF.